The 5 T cell receptor beta chains below were found in one sample sequenced in a study of T cells in Graves' hyperthyroidism and ophthalmopathy. From RNA transcripts, TCR beta CDR3 regions were amplified. Initially, a first-round RT-PCR of the TCR CDR3 employed the HTBI primer set. TCRdb re-called the multiplex PCR reads through MiXCR, storing one row per CDR3 protein. The profile covers under 750,000 distinct CDR3 sequences, with about 19% appearing a single time and approximately 15% taken by the ten largest. The sample comprised blood. The origin of the receptors is a woman aged 50 to 65 with Graves' hyperthyroidism that later progressed to Graves' ophthalmopathy.

This clonotype was observed a handful of times. The V gene is TRBV12-5, the J gene TRBJ2-2, with D perhaps TRBD1 or TRBD2 (6 bases each). Germline V CDR1 and CDR2: LGHNT, FRNRAP. The CDR3 loop spans 14 amino acids. With 2 bases removed from V and 5 bases from J, the gap between germline ends came to 9 bases. CDR3 sequence reads: CASGLTGRTGELFF. CDR3 in DNA: TGTGCTAGTGGTTTGACAGGGAGGACCGGGGAGCTGTTTTTT.

The rearrangement joins TRBV2 to TRBJ1-4; possible D gene TRBD1, 5 bases. The V gene's germline CDR1 is SNHLY and CDR2 FYNNEI. The length of the CDR3 is 19 residues. Trimming pared 5 bases from V and 0 bases from J, leaving 22 bases between. The CDR3 DNA sequence: TGTGCCAGCAGTTTTAATTTAGACAGACCATCTGCAACTAATGAAAAACTGTTTTTT. Amino acids: CASSFNLDRPSATNEKLFF.

A word on this clonotype: A single base separates this from a much larger clone, so it may be a read error. The chain joins TRBV7-3 to TRBJ1-2; D is perhaps TRBD1 (6 bases). Germline V CDR1 and CDR2: SGHTA, FQGTGA. The CDR3 contains 14 residues. The CDR3 region is CASNLDGTRYGYTF. The CDR3 region has the DNA TGTGCCAGCAACTTAGACGGGACACGCTATGGCTACACCTTC.

The chain links TRBV6-9 to TRBJ1-5; a weak D match, TRBD1 (6 bases). Germline assignment: CDR1 MNHGY and CDR2 SVAAGI. The CDR3 extends over 12 amino acids. The V end lost 7 bases, the J end lost 7 bases, and 11 bases lay between the germline ends. The CDR3 nucleotides read TGTGCCAGCAACAGGGAGGGACAGCCCCAGCATTTT. Translating gives CASNREGQPQHF.

Worth noting for this clonotype: The junction departs from germline at one end; a sequencing error may be responsible. This chain links TRBV10-3 with TRBJ1-1; 7 nucleotides align to TRBD1. The CDR3 is 15 residues long. Looked up from germline, CDR1 is ENHRY and CDR2 is SYGVKD. The CDR3 bases are TGTGCCATCAGCGACACACAGGGGAGAGGCACTAAAGCTTTCTTT. Its protein is CAISDTQGRGTKAFF.